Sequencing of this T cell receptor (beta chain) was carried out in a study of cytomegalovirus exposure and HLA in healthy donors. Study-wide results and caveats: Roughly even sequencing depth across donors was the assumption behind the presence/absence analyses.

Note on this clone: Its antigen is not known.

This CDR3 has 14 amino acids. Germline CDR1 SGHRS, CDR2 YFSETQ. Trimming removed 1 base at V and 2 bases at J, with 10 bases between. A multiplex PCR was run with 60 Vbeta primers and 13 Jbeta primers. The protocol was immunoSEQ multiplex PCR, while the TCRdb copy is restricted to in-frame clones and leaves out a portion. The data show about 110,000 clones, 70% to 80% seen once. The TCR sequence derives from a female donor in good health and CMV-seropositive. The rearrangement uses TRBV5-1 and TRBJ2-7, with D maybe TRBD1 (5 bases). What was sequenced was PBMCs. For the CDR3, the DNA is TGCGCCAGCAGCTTGAGTCAGGGCCCCTACGAGCAGTACTTC. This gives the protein CASSLSQGPYEQYF.